These 14 T cell receptor beta chains were sequenced from one sample in a study of beta chain features in type 1 diabetes. Investigators reverse transcribed all isolated RNA, so they sequenced expressed TCRB transcripts. Sequencing was performed with immunoSEQ multiplex PCR; in TCRdb, only in-frame clones are kept and a portion is missing. This sample carries 850,000 to 900,000 clones, 15% to 20% of them seen once, and the ten largest clones take 0.02% to 0.03%. Sequences were obtained from naive CD4+ T cells from blood. The receptor set was obtained from a woman under 30 in good health.

This clone was counted only a few times. V gene TRBV6-6 combines with J gene TRBJ2-7; D not certain. Germline V gives CDR1 MNHNY, CDR2 SVGAGI (reference sequence). Trimming cost V 2 bases and J 4 bases, with 6 bases left between them. This CDR3 contains 12 residues. The CDR3 is CASSYGRYEQYF. CDR3 sequence (DNA): TGTGCCAGCAGTTACGGGCGATACGAGCAGTACTTC.

This clone has more than one count but fewer than ten. Other DNA sequences in the sample encode the same CDR3. The chain's CDR3 is CASSIAGVGDTQYF. The DNA for the CDR3 is TGTGCCAGCAGTATAGCGGGAGTGGGAGATACGCAGTATTTT. The V and J genes are TRBV6-5 and TRBJ2-3; 9 bases map to TRBD2. The CDR3 spans 14 residues. Germline lookup yields CDR1 MNHEY and CDR2 SVGAGI. Trimming took 5 bases from V and 5 from J; bases not matched to a gene: 5.

This clone has a handful of counts. This sequence joins TRBV28 and TRBJ2-7, with a possible D match to TRBD2 (6 bases). Germline V gene sequence: CDR1 MDHEN, CDR2 SYDVKM. V lost 1 base and J 2 bases, leaving 12 bases between the germline ends. This CDR3 has 15 residues. For the CDR3, the DNA is TGTGCCAGCAGTTTATTCGGGGCGGGAACCTACGAGCAGTACTTC. Translation: CASSLFGAGTYEQYF. Filled out from reference TRBV28 and TRBJ2-7, the complete variable domain reads DVKVTQSSRYLVKRTGEKVFLECVQDMDHENMFWYRQDPGLGLRLIYFSYDVKMKEKGDIPEGYSVSREKKERFSLILESASTNQTSMYLCASSLFGAGTYEQYFGPGTRLTVT.

This chain uses TRBV7-2 with TRBJ2-1, with 11 bases matching TRBD2. The J segment lost 5 bases and the V segment lost 5 bases, leaving 11 bases of the junction unmatched. The CDR3 totals 17 residues. The germline gives CDR1 SGHTA, CDR2 FQGNSA. CDR3 sequence: CASSLLILAGEHNEQFF. Written as DNA, the CDR3 is TGTGCCAGCAGCCTCTTAATACTAGCGGGAGAGCACAATGAGCAGTTCTTC.

The chain links TRBV18 to TRBJ2-3; 14 bases line up with TRBD2. The V segment lost 0 bases and the J segment 5 bases; nucleotides outside the gene matches: 1. The CDR3 consists of 16 residues. The germline V gene has CDR1 KGHSH and CDR2 LQKENI. CDR3 loop: CASSPPGLAGVDTQYF. For the CDR3, the DNA is TGTGCCAGCTCACCACCGGGACTAGCGGGAGTAGATACGCAGTATTTT.

The chain employs TRBV9 and TRBJ1-2, with no clear D. V lost 4 bases and J 4 bases, leaving 14 bases between the germline ends. The CDR3 length is 14 residues. Germline CDR1 and CDR2: SGDLS and YYNGEE. CDR3 in DNA: TGTGCCAGCAGCCCACAAACAGAACGCTATGGCTACACCTTC. This translates into CASSPQTERYGYTF.

This clone was seen a handful of times. The rearrangement links TRBV28 to TRBJ2-7; 10 bases agree with TRBD1. The V segment lost 11 bases and the J segment 2 bases; nucleotides outside the gene matches: 9. Germline lookup yields CDR1 MDHEN and CDR2 SYDVKM. CDR3 length: 14 amino acids. Here the CDR3 reads CAGGTGANTYEQYF. The CDR3 bases are TGTGCCGGAGGGACAGGGGCCAACACCTACGAGCAGTACTTC.

This clone was detected only a few times. The V and J genes are TRBV7-9 and TRBJ2-4, with D perhaps TRBD1 (6 bases). The CDR3 is 16 amino acids. Trimming stripped 3 bases from V and 11 bases from J, with 23 bases between. Germline values: CDR1 SEHNR, CDR2 FQNEAQ (reference sequence). CDR3 sequence (DNA): TGTGCCAGCAGCTTTGGGGGCTTTAGCGCGACACCTCTTCAGTACTTC. Amino acid sequence: CASSFGGFSATPLQYF. The entire variable domain, with the rest obtained from reference TRBV7-9 and TRBJ2-4, is as follows: DTGVSQNPRHKITKRGQNVTFRCDPISEHNRLYWYRQTLGQGPEFLTYFQNEAQLEKSRLLSDRFSAERPKGSFSTLEIQRTEQGDSAMYLCASSFGGFSATPLQYFGAGTRLSVL.

The genes are TRBV7-9 and TRBJ2-6; D gene uncertain. The CDR3 consists of 14 residues. V dropped 5 bases and J dropped 3 bases, with 8 bases sitting between them. Germline V lookup: CDR1 SEHNR, CDR2 FQNEAQ (reference sequence). In nucleotides, the CDR3 is TGTGCCAGCAGCCCCCGTGTTGGGGCCAACGTCCTGACTTTC. Encoded protein: CASSPRVGANVLTF. Drawing the rest from reference TRBV7-9 and TRBJ2-6, the complete variable domain is DTGVSQNPRHKITKRGQNVTFRCDPISEHNRLYWYRQTLGQGPEFLTYFQNEAQLEKSRLLSDRFSAERPKGSFSTLEIQRTEQGDSAMYLCASSPRVGANVLTFGAGSRLTVL.

This clone came up a few times. The chain carries TRBV4-3 and TRBJ2-3, with D possibly matching TRBD1 (5 bases). V lost 0 bases to trimming and J lost 3 bases, with 16 bases between them. The CDR3 totals 17 residues. Germline V gives CDR1 LGHNA, CDR2 YSLEER. The CDR3 nucleotides read TGCGCCAGCAGCCAAGAAATCTCAGGGTTCGGTACAGATACGCAGTATTTT. Protein product: CASSQEISGFGTDTQYF.

The chain has TRBV2 and TRBJ2-2; possibly TRBD1 for D (5 bases). Between the trimmed V and J ends, which lost 5 bases and 0 bases, there was a span of 10 bases. This CDR3 is 15 amino acids long. Germline CDR1 reads SNHLY; CDR2 reads FYNNEI. In DNA, the CDR3 is TGTGCCAGCAGTTTTCAGACAGCGAACACCGGGGAGCTGTTTTTT. It specifies CASSFQTANTGELFF.

The gene calls are TRBV5-6 and TRBJ2-1; 9 bases map to TRBD1. Unmatched junction bases numbered 8, after V lost 4 bases and J lost 3 bases. Germline V gene data show CDR1 as SGHDT and CDR2 as YYEEEE. This CDR3 contains 16 residues. The CDR3, as DNA: TGTGCCAGCAGCACACCGGGACAGGGAGGCTACAATGAGCAGTTCTTC. Translating it yields CASSTPGQGGYNEQFF.

In this sample, this clone turned up a few times. This chain connects TRBV2 to TRBJ2-1, with D tentatively TRBD1 or TRBD2 (5 bases each). Trimming cost V 6 bases and J 0 bases, with 21 bases left between them. Germline CDR1 reads SNHLY; CDR2 reads FYNNEI. The CDR3 sequence is 18 residues long. CDR3 DNA: TGTGCCAGCAGCCTCTCGGGTAGAGGGGCGGGCTCCTACAATGAGCAGTTCTTC. It specifies CASSLSGRGAGSYNEQFF.

This clone was detected only a few times. V gene TRBV15 combines with J gene TRBJ1-5, with 9 bases identical to TRBD1. Germline loops: CDR1 LNHNV, CDR2 YYDKDF (reference sequence). V shed 1 base and J 2 bases; nucleotides not matched to a gene: 6. The CDR3 contains 17 residues. This CDR3 is CATSRGDRERGNQPQHF. The CDR3 region has the DNA TGTGCCACCAGCAGAGGGGACAGGGAACGGGGCAATCAGCCCCAGCATTTT.